These 11 T cell receptor beta chains originate from one sample sequenced in a study of blood T cell repertoires in COVID-19 (TCRdb year 2020). Libraries were made using the immunoSEQ multiplex PCR assay. TCRdb provides this immuneACCESS table in a form limited to in-frame rearrangements. Some clones are lacking; in checked studies, under half of them reflect an unresolved V gene, and why the rest are absent is not known. Counted in this sample were roughly 350,000 clones; about 87% of them appeared once. 8.5% to 12% of the sample lies in the top ten. The sequencing sample was made of peripheral blood. Source of these receptors: a woman in her 30s with COVID-19, enrolled during active disease.

This clone was counted a few times. The chain has TRBV18 and TRBJ1-5; TRBD1 matches 8 bases. The CDR3 is 17 residues long. The V gene end was trimmed by 0 bases and the J gene end by 5 bases; junction bases not matched to a gene: 9. The germline gives CDR1 KGHSH, CDR2 LQKENI. The chain's CDR3 is CASSPPAGQGGDQPQHF. The CDR3 region has the DNA TGTGCCAGCTCACCACCGGCTGGACAGGGAGGGGATCAGCCCCAGCATTTT.

This rearrangement joins TRBV27 to TRBJ2-5; TRBD1 matches 7 bases. Trimming cost V 3 bases and J 7 bases; bases outside gene matches: 5. From germline, CDR1 is MNHEY and CDR2 SMNVEV (reference sequence). This CDR3 has 13 amino acids. Written as DNA, the CDR3 is TGTGCCAGCAGTTTTACAGGGGTAGGGACCCAGTACTTC. As protein: CASSFTGVGTQYF.

Many counts were recorded for this clone. The chain is built from TRBV6-5 and TRBJ2-7, with a tentative D call TRBD2 (7 bases). The V end was cut by 0 bases, the J end by 7 bases, with 19 bases between. Germline assignment: CDR1 MNHEY and CDR2 SVGAGI. The CDR3 contains 16 residues. For the CDR3, the DNA is TGTGCCAGCAGTTACTCGGGGGCAGCCGGGGGGCGGGAGCAGTACTTC. This gives the protein CASSYSGAAGGREQYF.

The chain couples TRBV19 to TRBJ2-5, with D maybe TRBD2 (6 bases). The CDR3 length is 10 residues. Per germline, CDR1 LNHDA and CDR2 SQIVND (reference sequence). The CDR3 nucleotides read TGTGCAAGAGCGGGAGAGACCCAGTACTTC. As protein: CARAGETQYF.

The count of this clone is one. The CDR3 protein is CASSLQTGDGYEQYF. In nucleotides, the CDR3 is TGTGCCAGCAGCCTTCAGACAGGGGACGGCTACGAGCAGTACTTC. This rearrangement joins TRBV9 to TRBJ2-7, with 8 bases lining up with TRBD1. The CDR3 extends over 15 amino acids. The V gene end was trimmed by 4 bases and the J gene end by 3 bases; junction bases not matched to a gene: 9. Per the germline V gene, CDR1 is SGDLS and CDR2 is YYNGEE.

This clone has a single count. This sequence joins TRBV30 and TRBJ1-4; D is perhaps TRBD1 (6 bases). The germline V gene encodes CDR1 GTSNPN and CDR2 SVGIG (reference sequence). The CDR3 totals 12 residues. The CDR3 DNA reads as TGTGCTTTGGACAGATTTAATGAAAAACTGTTTTTT. Protein: CALDRFNEKLFF.

This chain links TRBV6-5 with TRBJ2-7; D might be TRBD1 (6 bases). Trimming stripped 2 bases from V and 5 bases from J, with 16 bases between. Germline assignment: CDR1 MNHEY and CDR2 SVGAGI. The CDR3 has 15 residues. In nucleotides, the CDR3 is TGTGCCAGCAGTTACAGGACAGCGACCGTGGACGAGCAGTACTTC. As protein: CASSYRTATVDEQYF.

To note about this clone: A much more abundant neighbour one base away suggests this may be a read error. This chain uses TRBV19 with TRBJ2-1, with TRBD2 as a possible D gene (5 bases). Germline V CDR1 and CDR2: LNHDA, SQIVND (reference sequence). Trimming took off 7 bases at V and 4 bases at J, with 5 bases between the two ends. The CDR3 loop spans 11 amino acids. CDR3 in amino acids: CASTGYNEQFF. CDR3 nucleotides: TGTGCCAGTACGGGGTACAATGAGCAGTTCTTC.

The chain uses TRBV12-3 or TRBV12-4 and TRBJ1-1, with a weak D call TRBD1 (6 bases). The CDR3 has 13 residues. With 2 bases removed from V and 6 bases from J, the gap between germline ends came to 10 bases. The CDR3 reads CASSLTTGPEAFF. For the CDR3, the DNA is TGTGCCAGCAGTTTAACCACAGGGCCTGAAGCTTTCTTT.

This chain links TRBV20-1 with TRBJ2-3; possible D gene TRBD2, 5 bases. This CDR3 has 14 amino acids. The germline gives CDR1 DFQATT, CDR2 SNEGSKA (reference sequence). The V gene lost 3 bases and the J gene lost 3 bases, with 13 bases spanning the gap. CDR3 in amino acids: CSASPGILTDTQYF. CDR3 sequence (DNA): TGCAGTGCTAGTCCGGGGATCTTAACAGATACGCAGTATTTT.

The chain couples TRBV19 to TRBJ1-5; 9 nucleotides align to TRBD1. V lost 4 bases, J lost 6 bases, and 4 bases stayed unmatched. CDR1 is LNHDA and CDR2 is SQIVND in the germline V gene (reference sequence). The CDR3 runs to 14 residues. In DNA, the CDR3 is TGTGCCAGTAGTAGGGACAGGGAGGGTCAGCCCCAGCATTTT. Amino acids: CASSRDREGQPQHF.